Listed below are T cell receptor beta chains from one sample, sequenced in a study of beta chain features in type 1 diabetes. TCRdb's copy holds only in-frame clones and misses some; the assay was immunoSEQ multiplex PCR. The sample contains roughly 280,000 clones, around 24% of which appear only once. Material: naive CD4+ T cells from blood. The receptors shown here come from a woman under 40 with type 1 diabetes. Each CDR3 is given with its conserved first and last residue.

J: TRBJ2-7; length: 11; V: TRBV20-1; CDR3: CSASGQIEQYF
J: TRBJ1-1; length: 12; V: TRBV29-1; CDR3: CSVDRERTEAFF
J: TRBJ1-2; length: 18; V: TRBV19; CDR3: CASSIDLNRGRGVKGYTF
J: TRBJ1-1; length: 11; V: TRBV19; CDR3: CASSYTFEAFF
J: TRBJ2-7; length: 18; V: TRBV7-6; CDR3: CASSLAIGTSGRSSEQYF
J: TRBJ2-7; length: 15; V: TRBV18; CDR3: CASSRPGQGVYEQYF
J: TRBJ2-7; length: 17; V: TRBV5-1; CDR3: CASSFIGGTGETYEQYF
J: TRBJ2-5; length: 14; V: TRBV7-6; CDR3: CASSPRQLMETQYF
J: TRBJ2-2; length: 13; V: TRBV2; CDR3: CASIARNTGELFF
J: TRBJ2-7; length: 11; V: TRBV28; CDR3: CASSLGQEQYF
J: TRBJ1-2; length: 15; V: TRBV5-1; CDR3: CASSLDPLTGDGYTF
J: TRBJ2-5; length: 10; V: TRBV5-1; CDR3: CASTRETQYF
J: TRBJ2-7; length: 13; V: TRBV5-1; CDR3: CASSLDRNFEQYF
J: TRBJ1-1; length: 12; V: TRBV7-3; CDR3: CASSSQGTEAFF
J: TRBJ2-7; length: 17; V: TRBV18; CDR3: CASSPKAGEPHGYEQYF
J: TRBJ2-3; length: 15; V: TRBV9; CDR3: CASSPRVASLGTQYF
J: TRBJ2-7; length: 12; V: TRBV30; CDR3: CAWSAPSYEQYF
J: TRBJ2-5; length: 14; V: TRBV5-1; CDR3: CASSLSLGGETQYF
J: TRBJ2-5; length: 14; V: TRBV18; CDR3: CASSPQGSGETQYF
J: TRBJ1-2; length: 16; V: TRBV19; CDR3: CASSMVGQGAGYGYTF
J: TRBJ2-6; length: 15; V: TRBV5-1; CDR3: CASSFPSSGANVLTF
J: TRBJ2-1; length: 13; V: TRBV4-1; CDR3: CASSQAWVREQFF
J: TRBJ1-5; length: 12; V: TRBV29-1; CDR3: CSFRQGNQPQHF
J: TRBJ2-7; length: 16; V: TRBV4-1; CDR3: CASSPGLAGDSYEQYF
J: TRBJ1-1; length: 15; V: TRBV5-1; CDR3: CASSLVAGFSAEAFF
J: TRBJ2-2; length: 13; V: TRBV10-3; CDR3: CATRDTNTGELFF
J: TRBJ2-2; length: 15; V: TRBV9; CDR3: CASSGTGIRSGELFF
J: TRBJ1-2; length: 14; V: TRBV6-5; CDR3: CASSPTRDSAGYTF
J: TRBJ1-3; length: 14; V: TRBV4-1; CDR3: CASSHTETGNTIYF
J: TRBJ2-3; length: 14; V: TRBV28; CDR3: CASSRQGSPDTQYF
J: TRBJ2-7; length: 15; V: TRBV5-1; CDR3: CASSRLGQGAREQYF
J: TRBJ2-6; length: 16; V: TRBV10-3; CDR3: CATSPGKSSGANVLTF
J: TRBJ2-4; length: 15; V: TRBV5-1; CDR3: CASSYDSGSSNIQYF
J: TRBJ1-3; length: 12; V: TRBV29-1; CDR3: CSVGTDRNTIYF
J: TRBJ2-3; length: 12; V: TRBV11-2; CDR3: CASSTSTDTQYF
J: TRBJ1-2; length: 13; V: TRBV27; CDR3: CASSLVATRGYTF
J: TRBJ2-7; length: 15; V: TRBV30; CDR3: CAWSVSLAGDGEQYF